Below, 19 T cell receptor beta chains from the same sample are listed, as sequenced in a study of T cell clones after liver transplantation. Assay: immunoSEQ multiplex PCR; the TCRdb copy retains only in-frame clones and omits some. The repertoire consists of 93,000 or so clones, with approximately 79% occurring once and the leading ten covering approximately 3%. Source: CD4+ T cells from blood, taken around 48 months after liver transplant. These TCRs come from a human patient who received a liver transplant. Some T cells may be the graft donor's.

The chain links TRBV27 to TRBJ1-1; 8 bases match TRBD1. The CDR3 covers 15 residues. After removal of 5 bases from V and 10 bases from J, the junction contained 15 bases not matched to a gene. CDR1 and CDR2 from the germline V gene are MNHEY and SMNVEV (reference sequence). The CDR3 DNA follows: TGTGCCAGCAGTCACACCGGGACAGGAAGCCCAGGAGCTTTCTTT. Translation gives CASSHTGTGSPGAFF.

The chain joins TRBV19 to TRBJ2-7, with 7 positions matching TRBD1. Germline V CDR1 and CDR2: LNHDA, SQIVND (reference sequence). The CDR3 is 13 amino acids. J gave up 3 bases and V 5 bases, and 4 bases lay outside the gene matches. CDR3 coding DNA: TGTGCCAGTAGTGCCAACAGGGGCTACGAGCAGTACTTC. Residues: CASSANRGYEQYF.

The genes are TRBV19 and TRBJ2-1; 12 bases agree with TRBD2. The CDR3 sequence is 15 residues long. CDR1 is LNHDA, CDR2 SQIVND, per germline (reference sequence). Unmatched junction bases numbered 1, after V lost 3 bases and J lost 4 bases. The CDR3 DNA sequence: TGTGCCAGTAGTATGACTAGCGGGAGTTACAATGAGCAGTTCTTC. It translates to CASSMTSGSYNEQFF.

V gene TRBV18 combines with J gene TRBJ2-7; no firm D call. Germline assignment: CDR1 KGHSH and CDR2 LQKENI. The CDR3 is made up of 15 amino acids. The V and J ends lost 2 bases and 1 base respectively, with 12 bases between them. The chain's CDR3 is CASSPTGGGSYEQYF. The CDR3 nucleotides read TGTGCCAGCTCACCAACGGGCGGCGGTTCCTACGAGCAGTACTTC. Complete variable domain (other parts from reference TRBV18 and TRBJ2-7): NAGVMQNPRHLVRRRGQEARLRCSPMKGHSHVYWYRQLPEEGLKFMVYLQKENIIDESGMPKERFSAEFPKEGPSILRIQQVVRGDSAAYFCASSPTGGGSYEQYFGPGTRLTVT.

The gene calls are TRBV7-2 and TRBJ2-1; either TRBD1 or TRBD2 may fit D (6 bases each). From germline, CDR1 is SGHTA and CDR2 FQGNSA. The V end was cut by 2 bases, the J end by 7 bases, with 15 bases between. The CDR3 consists of 15 residues. This CDR3 reads CASSLRWGAGNEQFF. The CDR3, as DNA: TGTGCCAGCAGCTTAAGATGGGGGGCCGGGAATGAGCAGTTCTTC.

The chain combines TRBV6-5 with TRBJ1-3; D is unresolved. Per the germline V gene, CDR1 is MNHEY and CDR2 is SVGAGI. Trimming cost V 0 bases and J 0 bases, with 9 bases left between them. The CDR3 contains 16 residues. The CDR3 DNA reads TGTGCCAGCAGTTACTCGCCCCAAATCTCTGGAAACACCATATATTTT. As protein: CASSYSPQISGNTIYF.

This rearrangement joins TRBV30 to TRBJ1-3, with D possibly being TRBD1 (5 bases). This CDR3 is built from 16 residues. Trimming shortened V by 2 bases and J by 4 bases, and 18 bases separated the two germline ends. Per the germline V gene, CDR1 is GTSNPN and CDR2 is SVGIG (reference sequence). The CDR3 reads CAWSSRGGVTGNTIYF. CDR3 DNA sequence: TGTGCCTGGAGTTCCCGGGGGGGAGTAACGGGAAACACCATATATTTT.

The J gene is TRBJ1-4, the V gene TRBV4-3, with a tentative D call TRBD1 (6 bases). Germline V gene lookup returns CDR1 LGHNA and CDR2 YSLEER. The CDR3 length is 18 residues. V was shortened by 0 bases and J by 1 base, with 15 bases between the two germline ends. DNA for the CDR3: TGCGCCAGCAGCCAAGATCGAGGGGGGGTCGTAACTAATGAAAAACTGTTTTTT. Its protein is CASSQDRGGVVTNEKLFF.

The CDR3 DNA reads TGTGCCAGCTCACCAGGGGTTGACACCATATATTTT. Translation: CASSPGVDTIYF. The chain couples TRBV18 to TRBJ1-3; D not certain. Trimming shortened V by 2 bases and J by 8 bases, and 7 bases separated the two germline ends. Germline V CDR1 and CDR2: KGHSH, LQKENI. The CDR3 is made up of 12 amino acids.

The chain has TRBV27 and TRBJ2-5; D may be TRBD1 (5 bases). In germline, CDR1 is MNHEY, CDR2 SMNVEV (reference sequence). Trimming left V 3 bases short and J 4 bases short, with 12 bases between. The CDR3 contains 14 residues. CDR3: CASSFRQLGETQYF. The DNA for the CDR3 is TGTGCCAGCAGTTTTCGACAGCTGGGAGAGACCCAGTACTTC.

This chain links TRBV27 with TRBJ2-7; 7 bases are shared with TRBD2. The CDR3 is 14 amino acids. The V and J ends lost 3 bases and 6 bases, in that order; junction bases with no gene match: 8. Germline V gene data show CDR1 as MNHEY and CDR2 as SMNVEV (reference sequence). The CDR3 region is CASSLRRESSEQYF. The CDR3 nucleotides read TGTGCCAGCAGTTTGAGGCGGGAGTCGTCCGAGCAGTACTTC.

The chain recombines TRBV19 with TRBJ1-5; 10 positions agree with TRBD1. Looked up from germline, CDR1 is LNHDA and CDR2 is SQIVND (reference sequence). V shed 7 bases, J shed 6 bases, and the junction held 12 bases outside the gene matches. The CDR3 has 16 amino acids. DNA of the CDR3: TGTGCCAGTACCTCCACGGACAGGGGGTCAAGTCAGCCCCAGCATTTT. Its translation is CASTSTDRGSSQPQHF.

V and J are TRBV18 and TRBJ1-1; D possibly corresponds to TRBD1 (6 bases). V lost 4 bases, J lost 0 bases, and 15 bases lay in between. CDR1 is KGHSH, CDR2 LQKENI, per germline. This CDR3 spans 16 amino acids. CDR3 DNA sequence: TGTGCCAGCTCACAACGATTGACAGGAATGAACACTGAAGCTTTCTTT. Its protein is CASSQRLTGMNTEAFF.

This rearrangement joins TRBV28 to TRBJ2-3; D is uncertain. The germline V and J ends were trimmed by 6 bases and 2 bases, with 15 bases remaining between them. The CDR3 runs to 15 residues. Per the germline V gene, CDR1 is MDHEN and CDR2 is SYDVKM. CDR3 residues: CASSLGLAVTDTQYF. CDR3 sequence (DNA): TGTGCCAGCAGCCTCGGGTTGGCCGTCACAGATACGCAGTATTTT.

This clone was found a few times. CDR3 sequence reads: CASSLLWTANSPLHF. The CDR3 region has the DNA TGCGCCAGCAGCTTACTCTGGACAGCTAATTCACCCCTCCACTTT. The gene calls are TRBV23-1 and TRBJ1-6; tentatively, D is TRBD1 (6 bases). TRBV23-1 is designated an ORF whose function remains uncertain. The V end lost 6 bases, the J end lost 6 bases, and 15 bases lay between the germline ends. The CDR3 loop spans 15 amino acids.

The chain joins TRBV5-1 to TRBJ2-7; tentative D call: TRBD1 (5 bases). The CDR3 length is 15 residues. Per the germline V gene, CDR1 is SGHRS and CDR2 is YFSETQ. With 0 bases removed from V and 2 bases from J, the gap between germline ends came to 12 bases. CDR3 sequence reads: CASSLEAGPTYEQYF. CDR3 nucleotide sequence: TGCGCCAGCAGCTTGGAGGCAGGGCCCACCTACGAGCAGTACTTC.

This clone appeared once. The CDR3: CAILKGAGRDHYGYTF. In DNA, the CDR3 is TGTGCCATTCTCAAGGGGGCAGGGCGGGATCACTATGGCTACACCTTC. V is TRBV10-3 and J is TRBJ1-2; TRBD1 matches 7 bases. Trimming removed 9 bases from V and 3 bases from J; junction bases left unmatched: 16. This CDR3 spans 16 amino acids. CDR1 ENHRY and CDR2 SYGVKD come from the germline V gene.

The V call is TRBV7-3, the J call TRBJ2-1; D is unclear. Per germline, CDR1 SGHTA and CDR2 FQGTGA. The CDR3 totals 12 residues. V lost 0 bases and J lost 8, with 5 bases in between. CDR3 in amino acids: CASSLTKDEQFF. CDR3 coding DNA: TGTGCCAGCAGCTTAACGAAGGATGAGCAGTTCTTC.

The chain recombines TRBV19 with TRBJ2-5; D possibly corresponds to TRBD2 (6 bases). Germline V CDR1 and CDR2: LNHDA, SQIVND (reference sequence). Trimming took off 5 bases at V and 2 bases at J, with 12 bases between the two ends. The length of the CDR3 is 14 residues. The CDR3 loop reads CASSRGLTQETQYF. DNA of the CDR3: TGTGCCAGTAGTCGGGGACTTACTCAAGAGACCCAGTACTTC. Complete variable domain (other parts from reference TRBV19 and TRBJ2-5): DGGITQSPKYLFRKEGQNVTLSCEQNLNHDAMYWYRQDPGQGLRLIYYSQIVNDFQKGDIAEGYSVSREKKESFPLTVTSAQKNPTAFYLCASSRGLTQETQYFGPGTRLLVL.